The clone carrying this T cell receptor beta chain was counted only a few times. Its antigen is still unknown. CD4+ T cells that had been cultured provided DNA sequenced with the Oncomine TCR Beta short-read assay. One entry per CDR3 protein results from TCRdb running MiXCR on the PCR reads. The sample records around 20,000 distinct CDR3 sequences, more than 55% being singletons. As for treatment: roughly ten-day PBMC culture with coronavirus spike peptide pools or control peptides (ViraFEST assay). This sample was taken from a study of vaccination and CD4 T cells after COVID-19. The CDR3 is 14 residues long. Losses at the gene ends were 5 bases for V and 3 bases for J; bases not matched to a gene: 7. The germline CDR1 and CDR2 sequences are DFQATT and SNEGSKA (reference sequence).

This TCR was recovered from a human donor who had recovered from COVID-19. This chain links TRBV20-1 with TRBJ2-3, with 8 bases matching TRBD2. The starting material was CD4+ T cells from blood, cultured in vitro, obtained before SARS-CoV-2 vaccination. CDR3 DNA sequence: TGCAGTGCTCTCGCTAGCGGGCGGACAGATACGCAGTATTTT. This gives the protein CSALASGRTDTQYF.